Shown below are 20 T cell receptor beta chains from a single sample sequenced in a study of cytomegalovirus exposure and HLA in healthy donors. Clones were sequenced by immunoSEQ multiplex PCR, and TCRdb holds only the in-frame ones, with some missing. Of around 74,000 clones in the sample, roughly 80% were seen once. The sample comprised PBMCs. Receptor source: a man aged 25-45 years in good health and CMV-seronegative.

V is TRBV6-5 and J is TRBJ1-2; 8 nucleotides match TRBD1. The V and J ends lost 9 bases and 6 bases, in that order; junction bases with no gene match: 9. There are 13 residues in the CDR3. Looked up from germline, CDR1 is MNHEY and CDR2 is SVGAGI. As DNA, the CDR3 is TGTGCCAGTCGTCGGGACAGGAGCGATGGCTACACCTTC. Amino acids: CASRRDRSDGYTF.

The J gene is TRBJ2-7, the V gene TRBV5-5; D unresolved. The CDR3 length is 12 residues. Germline V gene sequence: CDR1 SGHKS, CDR2 YYEKEE (reference sequence). V was shortened by 6 bases and J by 3 bases, with 10 bases between the two germline ends. CDR3 residues: CASIRRGYEQYF. CDR3 bases: TGTGCCAGCATTCGGAGAGGCTACGAGCAGTACTTC.

The chain uses TRBV5-5 and TRBJ2-5, with TRBD2 matching 13 bases. Germline V gene lookup returns CDR1 SGHKS and CDR2 YYEKEE (reference sequence). The ends lost 4 bases at V and 1 base at J; junction bases unmatched: 7. The CDR3 consists of 17 residues. The DNA of the CDR3 is TGTGCCAGCAGCCCCGGGGGACTAGCGGGGTTCCAAGAGACCCAGTACTTC. Its translation is CASSPGGLAGFQETQYF.

The chain joins TRBV27 to TRBJ2-3, with TRBD2 matching 12 bases. V was clipped by 6 bases and J by 3 bases; unmatched bases: 7. The CDR3 is made up of 16 amino acids. Germline assignment: CDR1 MNHEY and CDR2 SMNVEV (reference sequence). The CDR3 nucleotides are TGTGCCAGCAGCATACTAGCGGGAGGTTCAACAGATACGCAGTATTTT. Protein: CASSILAGGSTDTQYF.

This clone rates as large. The V call is TRBV10-2, the J call TRBJ1-5; D not resolved. Trimming shortened V by 5 bases and J by 0 bases, and 14 bases separated the two germline ends. Germline V gene data show CDR1 as WSHSY and CDR2 as SAAADI. This CDR3 spans 16 amino acids. The CDR3 loop reads CASSFSLGDSNQPQHF. The CDR3 DNA follows: TGCGCCAGCAGTTTCTCTTTGGGAGATAGCAATCAGCCCCAGCATTTT.

The CDR3 region is CASSLVAGDGQPQHF. CDR3 bases: TGCGCCAGCAGCTTGGTGGCAGGGGATGGACAGCCCCAGCATTTT. The chain has TRBV5-1 and TRBJ1-5; the D gene is possibly TRBD1 (6 bases). The germline V gene encodes CDR1 SGHRS and CDR2 YFSETQ. This CDR3 has 15 amino acids. V lost 0 bases and J 7 bases, leaving 14 bases between the germline ends.

This clone came up once. This specimen includes other DNA sequences encoding the same CDR3. The chain is built from TRBV14 and TRBJ1-2; TRBD1 is a possible D gene (6 bases). With 9 bases removed from V and 4 bases from J, the gap between germline ends came to 18 bases. The germline V gene encodes CDR1 SGHDN and CDR2 FVKESK. The length of the CDR3 is 14 residues. The CDR3 region has the DNA TGTGCCAGTGGCTCGGCGGGGGCGTTCTATGGCTACACCTTC. It yields the protein CASGSAGAFYGYTF.

The V gene is TRBV16, the J gene TRBJ2-5, with a possible D match to TRBD2 (6 bases). CDR3 length: 13 amino acids. V was trimmed by 1 base and J by 7 bases, leaving 10 bases between them. Germline V gene lookup returns CDR1 KGHSY and CDR2 FQNENV. CDR3 DNA: TGTGCCAGCAGCCAATTTTCCGGGAGGACCCAGTACTTC. As protein: CASSQFSGRTQYF.

V and J are TRBV5-1 and TRBJ2-1; D may be TRBD2 (6 bases). Between the trimmed V and J ends, which lost 4 bases and 3 bases, there was a span of 20 bases. Germline CDR1 and CDR2: SGHRS and YFSETQ. CDR3 length: 17 residues. The CDR3 DNA sequence: TGCGCCAGCAGCACGAGGCCTGCGGGACTCGGCTACAATGAGCAGTTCTTC. This codes for CASSTRPAGLGYNEQFF.

The chain joins TRBV2 to TRBJ2-5; D not resolved. Looked up from germline, CDR1 is SNHLY and CDR2 is FYNNEI. The CDR3 is made up of 14 amino acids. V was trimmed by 7 bases and J by 5 bases, leaving 17 bases between them. Here the CDR3 reads CASTLAVKYETQYF. DNA for the CDR3: TGTGCCAGCACCTTGGCTGTCAAGTACGAGACCCAGTACTTC.

The chain couples TRBV30 to TRBJ1-1, with D uncertain. The CDR3 sequence is 11 residues long. V was cut by 2 bases and J by 11 bases, with 12 bases left in between. Germline V gene data show CDR1 as GTSNPN and CDR2 as SVGIG (reference sequence). The CDR3: CAWSNGAGAFF. CDR3 nucleotides: TGTGCCTGGAGTAATGGTGCGGGCGCTTTCTTT.

The chain employs TRBV7-6 and TRBJ2-7, with TRBD1 matching 7 bases. The length of the CDR3 is 15 residues. CDR1 and CDR2 from the germline V gene are SGHVS and FNYEAQ. V gave up 5 bases and J gave up 5 bases; unmatched junction bases: 12. The CDR3 loop is CASSPGGNRLNEQYF. In DNA form, the CDR3 reads TGTGCCAGCAGCCCAGGGGGAAACAGACTGAACGAGCAGTACTTC.

The chain employs TRBV10-2 and TRBJ2-7, with 12 bases identical to TRBD2. CDR3 length: 17 residues. CDR1 and CDR2 (germline): WSHSY, SAAADI. The V gene end was trimmed by 5 bases and the J gene end by 5 bases; junction bases not matched to a gene: 13. The CDR3: CASSLYILAGGRHEQYF. CDR3 coding DNA: TGCGCCAGCAGTCTATATATACTAGCGGGGGGCCGCCACGAGCAGTACTTC.

The chain joins TRBV30 to TRBJ1-3; 7 positions match TRBD1. With V trimmed by 3 bases and J by 4 bases, 3 bases remained unmatched. Germline CDR1 reads GTSNPN; CDR2 reads SVGIG (reference sequence). This CDR3 region has 13 residues. The CDR3 is CAWRGTAGNTIYF. The CDR3, as DNA: TGTGCCTGGAGAGGGACAGCCGGAAACACCATATATTTT.

The V call is TRBV7-9, the J call TRBJ1-3, with unresolved D. Trimming removed 1 base at V and 0 bases at J, with 7 bases between. The CDR3 contains 15 residues. CDR1 and CDR2 from the germline V gene are SEHNR and FQNEAQ (reference sequence). CDR3 coding DNA: TGTGCCAGCAGCTTAGGACAAAACTCTGGAAACACCATATATTTT. Translated: CASSLGQNSGNTIYF.

CDR3 amino acids: CASSLEYRGSGNTIYF. The DNA of the CDR3 is TGTGCCAGCAGCTTAGAATATCGGGGCTCTGGAAACACCATATATTTT. The chain is built from TRBV7-6 and TRBJ1-3, with unresolved D. V dropped 1 base and J dropped 0 bases, with 10 bases sitting between them. Germline assignment: CDR1 SGHVS and CDR2 FNYEAQ. The CDR3 contains 16 residues.

The chain has TRBV30 and TRBJ1-2; D is undetermined. This CDR3 spans 13 amino acids. Trimming cost V 0 bases and J 3 bases, with 8 bases left between them. Germline-derived CDR1 and CDR2 are GTSNPN and SVGIG (reference sequence). The CDR3 DNA reads as TGTGCCTGGAGTGTAGGGAGCTACTATGGCTACACCTTC. This codes for CAWSVGSYYGYTF.

The CDR3 spells CASSQDRYNSPLHF. The CDR3 DNA sequence: TGTGCCAGCAGCCAAGACAGGTATAATTCACCCCTCCACTTT. The chain links TRBV14 to TRBJ1-6; no reliable D call. From germline, CDR1 is SGHDN and CDR2 FVKESK. The CDR3 has 14 amino acids. V was trimmed by 0 bases and J by 4 bases, leaving 4 bases between them.

In its sample, this clone was seen once. The chain uses TRBV6-1 and TRBJ2-4; tentative D call: TRBD2 (5 bases). The germline V and J ends were trimmed by 6 bases and 5 bases, with 14 bases remaining between them. From germline, CDR1 is MNHNS and CDR2 SASEGT. CDR3 length: 14 residues. In nucleotides, the CDR3 is TGTGCCAGCAGCTCCGCCCGGGGTGAAAACATTCAGTACTTC. Translating it yields CASSSARGENIQYF.

This chain links TRBV10-3 with TRBJ2-3; 11 bases map to TRBD2. The V and J ends lost 3 bases and 6 bases, in that order; junction bases with no gene match: 11. Germline V lookup: CDR1 ENHRY, CDR2 SYGVKD. The CDR3 is 17 amino acids. The CDR3 nucleotides are TGTGCCATCAGTGAAAATACCCTAGCGGGGGGCAGGGATACGCAGTATTTT. Its protein is CAISENTLAGGRDTQYF.